These T cell receptor beta chains were read from a single sample in a study of blood T cells in healthy people across ages. TCRdb re-analysed the 5' RACE reads in MiXCR, keeping a single row per CDR3 protein. This table has approximately 2,000,000 distinct CDR3 sequences, about 39% appearing once. The sequenced material came from blood. The receptor source for this set is a human donor in good health. Both conserved end residues are part of each CDR3. D genes are given only for firm matches. For some rows the clone size is stated as once, few or many, or as a class when expanded; others skip it.

v_call: TRBV12-3/TRBV12-4; j_call: TRBJ2-3; clone_size: .; d_call: .; cdr3_aa: CASSYTGRKGDTQYF; cdr3_nt: TGTGCCAGCAGTTATACCGGGAGAAAAGGAGATACGCAGTATTTT
v_call: TRBV2; j_call: TRBJ1-2; clone_size: .; d_call: TRBD1; cdr3_aa: CASLTGPYGYTF; cdr3_nt: TGTGCCAGCCTGACAGGGCCCTATGGCTACACCTTC
v_call: TRBV12-3/TRBV12-4; j_call: TRBJ1-5; clone_size: .; d_call: TRBD1; cdr3_aa: CASSASTGGNQPQHF; cdr3_nt: TGTGCCAGCAGCGCCTCGACAGGGGGCAATCAGCCCCAGCATTTT
v_call: TRBV4-2; j_call: TRBJ1-2; clone_size: .; d_call: TRBD1; cdr3_aa: CASSQIIRTGGPSYGYTF; cdr3_nt: TGTGCCAGCAGCCAAATAATTCGGACAGGGGGTCCTAGCTATGGCTACACCTTC
v_call: TRBV7-2; j_call: TRBJ2-5; clone_size: .; d_call: .; cdr3_aa: CASRTGLAEETQYF; cdr3_nt: TGTGCCAGCAGAACGGGGTTGGCGGAAGAGACCCAGTACTTC
v_call: TRBV18; j_call: TRBJ1-1; clone_size: .; d_call: TRBD1; cdr3_aa: CASSPTTTGGGTEAFF; cdr3_nt: TGTGCCAGCTCACCTACTACAACAGGGGGTGGCACTGAAGCTTTCTTT
v_call: TRBV4-3; j_call: TRBJ2-3; clone_size: .; d_call: TRBD2; cdr3_aa: CASSPLAAGADTQYF; cdr3_nt: TGCGCCAGCAGCCCCCTAGCGGCGGGGGCAGATACGCAGTATTTT
v_call: TRBV7-9; j_call: TRBJ2-1; clone_size: .; d_call: .; cdr3_aa: CASSLLAPLVNEQFF; cdr3_nt: TGTGCCAGCAGCCTACTAGCCCCCTTGGTGAATGAGCAGTTCTTC
v_call: TRBV4-1; j_call: TRBJ2-1; clone_size: few; d_call: TRBD1; cdr3_aa: CASSQVQGQGLVDEQFF; cdr3_nt: TGCGCCAGCAGCCAAGTACAGGGACAGGGTTTAGTGGATGAGCAGTTCTTC
v_call: TRBV6-2/TRBV6-3; j_call: TRBJ2-7; clone_size: few; d_call: .; cdr3_aa: CASIARGLGTYEQYF; cdr3_nt: TGTGCCAGCATTGCTAGGGGCCTCGGAACCTACGAGCAGTACTTC
v_call: TRBV5-1; j_call: TRBJ1-1; clone_size: once; d_call: .; cdr3_aa: CASRREPNTEAFF; cdr3_nt: TGCGCCAGCCGCAGGGAGCCGAACACTGAAGCTTTCTTT
v_call: TRBV2; j_call: TRBJ2-4; clone_size: .; d_call: TRBD2; cdr3_aa: CVSSPGLAGAENIQYF; cdr3_nt: TGTGTCAGCAGTCCAGGACTAGCGGGGGCTGAGAACATTCAGTACTTC
v_call: TRBV30; j_call: TRBJ1-2; clone_size: .; d_call: .; cdr3_aa: CAWSVKGTYGYTF; cdr3_nt: TGTGCCTGGAGTGTAAAGGGTACCTATGGCTACACCTTC
v_call: TRBV7-3; j_call: TRBJ2-4; clone_size: .; d_call: .; cdr3_aa: CASSSTRASIQYF; cdr3_nt: TGTGCCAGCAGCTCTACTAGGGCCAGCATTCAGTACTTC
v_call: TRBV7-2; j_call: TRBJ2-5; clone_size: .; d_call: TRBD1; cdr3_aa: CASSTLRDSQETQYF; cdr3_nt: TGTGCCAGCAGCACGCTCCGGGACAGTCAAGAGACCCAGTACTTC
v_call: TRBV20-1; j_call: TRBJ2-7; clone_size: few; d_call: TRBD1; cdr3_aa: CSALTAGTGAYEQYF; cdr3_nt: TGCAGTGCTCTCACAGCCGGGACAGGGGCCTACGAGCAGTACTTC
v_call: TRBV20-1; j_call: TRBJ2-5; clone_size: .; d_call: .; cdr3_aa: CSARDLTSQETQYF; cdr3_nt: TGCAGTGCTAGAGATCTGACTAGCCAAGAGACCCAGTACTTC
v_call: TRBV2; j_call: TRBJ2-7; clone_size: .; d_call: .; cdr3_aa: CASSYQNTFYEQYF; cdr3_nt: TGTGCCAGCAGTTACCAGAATACCTTCTACGAGCAGTACTTC
v_call: TRBV7-2; j_call: TRBJ2-7; clone_size: .; d_call: .; cdr3_aa: CASSPKRNEQYF; cdr3_nt: TGTGCCAGCAGCCCCAAGAGGAACGAGCAGTACTTC
v_call: TRBV7-2; j_call: TRBJ1-2; clone_size: .; d_call: .; cdr3_aa: CASSLDWSVYGYTF; cdr3_nt: TGTGCCAGCAGCTTAGATTGGTCCGTGTATGGCTACACCTTC
v_call: TRBV4-1; j_call: TRBJ1-2; clone_size: many; d_call: .; cdr3_aa: CASSQVGSNYGYTF; cdr3_nt: TGCGCCAGCAGCCAAGTCGGGTCTAACTATGGCTACACCTTC
v_call: TRBV20-1; j_call: TRBJ2-5; clone_size: .; d_call: TRBD2; cdr3_aa: CSASSPGSGEFETQYF; cdr3_nt: TGCAGTGCTAGCTCCCCGGGTAGCGGGGAATTCGAGACCCAGTACTTC
v_call: TRBV6-5; j_call: TRBJ2-7; clone_size: .; d_call: .; cdr3_aa: CASRLLLGYEQYF; cdr3_nt: TGTGCCAGCAGATTACTGTTAGGGTACGAGCAGTACTTC
v_call: TRBV6-1; j_call: TRBJ2-5; clone_size: .; d_call: .; cdr3_aa: CASSDFGQIQETQYF; cdr3_nt: TGTGCCAGCAGTGACTTCGGACAGATCCAAGAGACCCAGTACTTC
v_call: TRBV18; j_call: TRBJ2-5; clone_size: once; d_call: TRBD2; cdr3_aa: CASSPRGLAGEETQYF; cdr3_nt: TGTGCCAGCTCACCACGGGGTCTAGCGGGGGAAGAGACCCAGTACTTC
v_call: TRBV4-3; j_call: TRBJ2-1; clone_size: .; d_call: TRBD2; cdr3_aa: CASSPREGGQADEQFF; cdr3_nt: TGCGCCAGCAGCCCCCGGGAGGGGGGTCAGGCGGATGAGCAGTTCTTC
v_call: TRBV20-1; j_call: TRBJ1-1; clone_size: .; d_call: .; cdr3_aa: CSANYDPNTEAFF; cdr3_nt: TGCAGTGCTAATTATGACCCCAACACTGAAGCTTTCTTT
v_call: TRBV6-6; j_call: TRBJ2-5; clone_size: .; d_call: TRBD2; cdr3_aa: CASSPTRGGGETQYF; cdr3_nt: TGTGCCAGCAGCCCCACCCGGGGGGGCGGGGAGACCCAGTACTTC
v_call: TRBV7-2; j_call: TRBJ1-2; clone_size: few; d_call: TRBD1; cdr3_aa: CASSPGTAQGGYTF; cdr3_nt: TGTGCCAGCAGCCCGGGGACAGCTCAAGGAGGCTACACCTTC
v_call: TRBV7-2; j_call: TRBJ1-5; clone_size: .; d_call: TRBD1; cdr3_aa: CTSSFLGTGGNQPQHF; cdr3_nt: TGTACCAGCAGCTTTTTGGGGACAGGTGGTAATCAGCCCCAGCATTTT
v_call: TRBV7-9; j_call: TRBJ1-1; clone_size: .; d_call: .; cdr3_aa: CASSLVGGLGDFRTEAFF; cdr3_nt: TGTGCCAGCAGCTTAGTTGGTGGGTTGGGGGACTTCAGGACTGAAGCTTTCTTT
v_call: TRBV5-1; j_call: TRBJ2-7; clone_size: .; d_call: TRBD2; cdr3_aa: CASSLSLAGVMVRQYF; cdr3_nt: TGCGCCAGCAGCTTGTCGCTAGCGGGGGTGATGGTGAGGCAGTACTTC
v_call: TRBV21-1; j_call: TRBJ2-5; clone_size: .; d_call: .; cdr3_aa: CTSSISPSGGASRQETQYF; cdr3_nt: TGTACCAGCAGCATTTCTCCTAGCGGGGGGGCCTCAAGGCAAGAGACCCAGTACTTC
v_call: TRBV3-1; j_call: TRBJ1-6; clone_size: .; d_call: .; cdr3_aa: CASSPGAGYLDSPLHF; cdr3_nt: TGTGCCAGCAGCCCCGGAGCAGGGTATCTTGATTCACCCCTCCACTTT
v_call: TRBV6-5; j_call: TRBJ2-4; clone_size: .; d_call: .; cdr3_aa: CASTSGLSTQYF; cdr3_nt: TGTGCCAGCACCTCGGGACTCTCAACCCAGTACTTC
v_call: TRBV2; j_call: TRBJ2-5; clone_size: once; d_call: .; cdr3_aa: CASIGEWTGETQYF; cdr3_nt: TGTGCCAGCATAGGGGAGTGGACGGGAGAGACCCAGTACTTC
v_call: TRBV28; j_call: TRBJ2-7; clone_size: .; d_call: .; cdr3_aa: CASTFSSSYEQYF; cdr3_nt: TGTGCCAGCACTTTCTCCAGCTCCTACGAGCAGTACTTC
v_call: TRBV21-1; j_call: TRBJ2-7; clone_size: .; d_call: .; cdr3_aa: CASSKGGVSPYDYEQYF; cdr3_nt: TGTGCCAGCAGCAAAGGGGGGGTAAGCCCATACGATTACGAGCAGTACTTC
v_call: TRBV7-2; j_call: TRBJ2-5; clone_size: few; d_call: .; cdr3_aa: CASSTGHQETQYF; cdr3_nt: TGTGCCAGCAGCACCGGACATCAAGAGACCCAGTACTTC
v_call: TRBV15; j_call: TRBJ1-5; clone_size: few; d_call: TRBD1; cdr3_aa: CATSARRQGANQPQHF; cdr3_nt: TGTGCCACCAGCGCCCGAAGACAGGGCGCCAATCAGCCCCAGCATTTT
v_call: TRBV6-6; j_call: TRBJ1-2; clone_size: few; d_call: .; cdr3_aa: CATSAANYGYTF; cdr3_nt: TGTGCCACCTCTGCAGCTAACTATGGCTACACCTTC